Described below is a single T cell receptor (beta chain) sequence and its context. CDR1 MGHRA and CDR2 YSYEKL come from the germline V gene. This CDR3 has 16 amino acids. Between the trimmed V and J ends, which lost 0 bases and 2 bases, there was a span of 13 bases. The method was immunoSEQ multiplex PCR; TCRdb's version includes in-frame clones alone and lacks a portion of them. The table has roughly 23,000 clones, 80% to 95% seen once. This sample was included in a study of blood T cell repertoires in COVID-19. Study background: T cells, B-cell-depleted T cells, or PBMCs supplied cDNA or gDNA.

This TCR was sampled from a man aged 65-85 years with acute or convalescent COVID-19. Source material: peripheral blood. This sequence joins TRBV4-1 and TRBJ1-1, with D uncertain. The CDR3, as DNA: TGCGCCAGCAGCCAAGACAGTGCGGGCGTAAACACTGAAGCTTTCTTT. Translating gives CASSQDSAGVNTEAFF.